What follows is one T cell receptor beta chain and its context. This clone was found a few times. Its antigen is not yet known. Base qualities were left out, and no much larger clone turns up one base away. This record belongs to a study of cytomegalovirus exposure and HLA in healthy donors (dated by TCRdb to between 2016 and 2019). Some background on the complete study: In an earlier analysis of approximately 640 of the donors, approximately 300 Gb of sequence data and 120 million or so unique TCR beta sequences from about 190 million T cells were reported. Approximately 300 gigabases of sequencing data and roughly 80 million unique TCR sequences made up an early release that covered around 640 HLA-typed donors. Among the approximately 400 genotyped donors, roughly 80% belonged to the genetic ancestry cluster associated with self-reported Caucasian donors. The study was designed to test whether signatures of past pathogen exposure could be identified by cataloging public T cell receptors. The study used immunosequencing to profile the T cell repertoires of several hundred subjects and linked those repertoires to cytomegalovirus serostatus. In addition to the first cohort of 666 subjects, a separate validation cohort of 120 different subjects was used. To predict cytomegalovirus infection status, the study combined high-throughput TCR immunosequencing, statistical association of individual TCRs with disease status, and machine learning. To study patterns of TCR occurrence, a later analysis re-analyzed previously published TCR beta repertoires from around 700 donors and added high-resolution HLA genotyping. In the later analysis, no new phenotypic data were used to find candidate immune exposures; instead, reliance was placed on TCR beta sequences and their occurrence across donors. To decide whether each TCR beta V gene segment behaved as functional or pseudogenic, an earlier analysis of fewer than 750 of the donors relied on high-throughput TCR beta sequencing. Alongside the repertoire data, information on donor age, sex, ethnicity and CMV serostatus was compiled. In a later genetic analysis, genome-wide SNP genotypes for about 65% of the roughly 670 donors were used, and that subset was treated as a discovery cohort. All discovery cohort repertoires had been generated on a single sequencing platform. Class I and class II HLA loci were covered by the typing at four-digit resolution. The number of typed donors differed by locus: about 629-640 for A, B, C, DRB1 and DQB1; 500 to 550 for DQA1; approximately 600 for DPA1; and 400 to 480 for DPB1. Several DR-DQ haplotypes were treated as single units for association and clustering because of strong linkage in the cohort. Among about 400 genotyped donors of the cohort, an average of approximately 200,000 unique TCR beta nucleotide sequences was sequenced per donor, of which about 19% were non-productive. The investigation overall reported the following: The earlier analysis of approximately 590 of the donors excluded 15 to 20 rarely observed V segments, including chromosome 9 orphons, because counts were too low. The classifier was reported to diagnose cytomegalovirus status with high specificity and sensitivity in both the original and validation cohorts. In a later genetic analysis, fewer N-insertions in productive TCRs were reported among donors in an Asian-associated ancestry cluster than the roughly 710-donor mean. The cohort was sequenced for TCR beta chains only, and without alpha or paired-chain data the features that could be detected were limited. Because some donors lacked HLA typing at each locus, the association tests relied only on the typed subset. Roughly uniform sequencing depth across donors was assumed in presence/absence analyses, although this assumption may not hold. According to a later analysis, parvovirus B19, influenza, CMV and Epstein-Barr virus appeared linked to several top co-occurrence clusters. An earlier analysis of approximately 590 of the donors showed that most TCR beta V segments appeared in productive rearrangements either about 90% or about 30% of the time, which broadly matched IMGT annotations. Compared with equally common non-associated chains, HLA-associated TCR beta chains in a later analysis were more clonally expanded and had lower generation probabilities. The only immune exposure information available for the cohort was CMV serostatus. A later analysis found that most CMV-associated TCR beta chains appeared HLA-restricted, with HLA associations seemingly driven largely by CMV exposure. Most TCR sequences were observed very rarely across donors, whereas some public TCRs were present in many individuals. Correlated functional status among segregating V segments might reflect linkage disequilibrium, but an unknown experimental factor could not be ruled out. When HLA alleles, especially DR and DQ, strongly co-occurred, TCR associations were difficult to assign to individual alleles. It was suggested by the authors that the approach could potentially be generalized to other disease states and immunological phenotypes. According to a later analysis, TCR association rates differed among HLA loci, with DRB1 alleles showing the most associated TCRs and HLA-C alleles showing the fewest. In a later genetic analysis, a missense DCLRE1C variant was associated with V-gene and J-gene trimming of TCR beta chains, and the association was replicated in an independent cohort. A further reported finding was that TCR beta sequences accurately predicted the HLA-A and HLA-B alleles for most subjects in the first cohort. Three of the identified cytomegalovirus-associated TCR beta chains were confirmed in vitro to be specific for cytomegalovirus antigens. In a later analysis, more than 15,000 TCR beta sequences were associated with specific HLA alleles at a false discovery rate of 0.05. A group of highly shared sequence variants was considered likely to be a technical artifact of the sequencing pipeline. The study gave a list of about 160 TCR beta chains associated with cytomegalovirus. Some IMGT-functional V segments, including TRBV6-2 and TRBV6-3, could not be distinguished by the 87-base-pair reads and were therefore excluded.

In total, around 600 healthy bone marrow donors made up the cohort. Cohort members were all nominally healthy when sampled, although unrecorded immune exposures were likely present. The donor was CMV seronegative and was included in the group of approximately 350 seronegative cohort members. A peripheral blood sample was collected from each donor, and TCR beta sequencing was performed on peripheral blood mononuclear cells. Genomic DNA extraction from the blood cell samples was performed with the Qiagen DNeasy Blood Extraction Kit. Cut back by 5 bases and 5 bases, the V and J ends lie 21 bases apart. Based on the germline V gene (reference sequence), the CDR1 and CDR2 sequences are LNHNV and YYDKDF. The CDR3 measures 16 amino acids from cysteine to phenylalanine. Of the read, only the CDR3 DNA is kept; its 48 bases are in frame from base 1. The receptor library was made with the immunoSEQ multiplex PCR assay. The multiplex PCR relied on a mix of 60 forward primers for TCR Vbeta segments and 13 reverse primers for TCR Jbeta segments. The CDR3 region of rearranged TCR beta genes was amplified from genomic DNA with a multiplex PCR assay. On the Illumina HiSeq System, the amplified TCR beta libraries were sequenced as 87-base-pair reads. Per the source publication's procedure: In a later analysis, 80 million or so unique TCR beta chains were counted across the 666 repertoires, and about 9.9 million of these chains were shared by at least two donors. A nearest-neighbor algorithm error-corrected the raw reads and collapsed the reads into unique sequences, merging closely related sequences to remove PCR and sequencing errors. Alignment of CDR3 sequences to IMGT reference sequences was used to assign V, D and J gene segments. For a sequence to be retained, at least a six-nucleotide match to both a V gene segment and a J gene segment was required. A rearrangement counted as productive if the CDR3 had no stop codons and remained in frame with V and J, and every other rearrangement counted as non-productive. Following IMGT convention, CDR3 was defined as the stretch from the second conserved V-encoded cysteine to the conserved J-encoded phenylalanine. The earlier analysis of roughly 590 of the donors excluded sequences that lacked an unambiguous match to a single V gene segment. In an earlier analysis of 587 of the donors, a V segment was called functional when productive rearrangements were above 56.7%, and segregating when the standard deviation between donors exceeded 5%. A statistical classification framework was built to diagnose cytomegalovirus status from the catalog of TCR beta chain sequences. In a later analysis, V and J genes were assigned by comparing TCR nucleotide sequences against IMGT/GENE-DB human TR gene sequences. A later analysis assigned CDR3 sequences and most-parsimonious VDJ recombination scenarios with the TCRdist pipeline. In a later analysis, each TCR beta chain was defined by its CDR3 amino acid sequence together with its V-gene family, and reads lacking a unique V-gene family were excluded. In a later analysis, 550 to 650 highly shared, low-generation-probability nucleotide sequences were removed to address suspected cross-contamination and a sequencing artifact. In a later analysis, a clonal expansion index for each public chain was calculated from normalized within-repertoire ranks of inferred template counts. In a later analysis, generation probabilities were computed using a VDJ recombination model fitted to out-of-frame rearrangements, and the results were checked against IGoR. A later analysis scored TCR-TCR, TCR-HLA and TCR-CMV co-occurrence with hypergeometric tests, applying a repertoire-size bias correction to TCR pairs. False discovery rates were estimated in a later analysis by permuting HLA or CMV assignments 20 times. A later analysis grouped co-occurring TCRs with DBSCAN, adding TCRdist sequence similarity when clustering within HLA-allele-positive subsets. For co-occurrence clustering, repertoires with fewer than 30,000 or more than 120,000 public chains were excluded, along with roughly five repertoires with anomalous nucleotide sharing. Held by TCRdb, this immuneACCESS table contains in-frame sequences only and omits some clones. Under half of the omission traces to an unresolved V gene where checked; the cause of the rest is unknown. That table is the source of V, J and clone size, and D and trimming were worked out from the DNA. The table for this sample lists tens of thousands of clones; around 71% of them were counted only once. The top ten clonotypes cover under 10% of the sample.

The sequence was obtained from a man aged 60 to 69 in good health and CMV-seronegative. The sample was PBMCs. This chain is built from TRBV15 and TRBJ2-5, with TRBD2 as a weak D call on 7 bases. The nucleotide sequence is TGTGCCACCAGCGCCCTATGGGGGGGGCCGAAGGAGACCCAGTACTTC. This is translated as CATSALWGGPKETQYF.